The T cell receptor (beta chain) under discussion was sequenced for a study of early T cells in non-severe SARS-CoV-2 infection. Study context: Unsorted whole blood bulk RNA was sequenced, with unpaired chains.

Individual cDNA molecules carried attached unique molecular identifiers. TCRdb recomputed calls from the 5' RACE reads with MiXCR, one row per CDR3 protein. The table shows roughly 71,000 distinct CDR3 sequences, with 13% occurring only once. On this clonotype itself: What it binds is not known.

The CDR3 runs 12 residues. CDR1 is SQVTM and CDR2 is ANQGSEA in the germline V gene. Trimming cost V 7 bases and J 0 bases; bases outside gene matches: 2. Overall study results and limits: VDJdb-based annotation leaned toward anti-spike CD8 responses and missed private and CD4 specificities.

The chain joins TRBV29-1 to TRBJ1-1; TRBD1 matches at 7 bases. The receptor comes from an adult who was a healthcare worker with PCR-confirmed SARS-CoV-2 infection or an uninfected control (not recorded which). The sequenced sample consisted of whole blood. The CDR3 loop is CSGDRVNTEAFF. The DNA of the CDR3 is TGCAGCGGTGACAGGGTGAACACTGAAGCTTTCTTT.